A single sample gave rise to the 21 T cell receptor beta chains below, sequenced in a study of human T cells and chemical hapten exposure. Noted time point: patch test 1, 2 weeks after DPC sensitization. Treatment noted: therapeutic diphenylcyclopropenone sensitization with weekly scalp DPC. TCRdb re-called the RACE reads through MiXCR, storing one row per CDR3 protein. The sample lists some 83,000 distinct CDR3 sequences, roughly 10% occurring once. The sequenced sample was whole blood, obtained in connection with sensitization to the hapten diphenylcyclopropenone (DPC). These receptors all come from a woman in her fifties or sixties with alopecia areata. Some clones in this sample may be carry-over from other donors' samples.

This clonotype was seen many times. The rearrangement links TRBV7-2 to TRBJ2-3, with 10 positions matching TRBD1. The V gene's germline CDR1 is SGHTA and CDR2 FQGNSA. There are 15 residues in the CDR3. The junction had 7 bases not matched to a gene; V was cut back by 2 bases and J by 8 bases. CDR3 nucleotide sequence: TGTGCCAGCAGCTTAAAGTTCGGGACAGGGGTTACGCAGTATTTT. This codes for CASSLKFGTGVTQYF.

This clonotype appeared many times. This chain joins TRBV5-1 and TRBJ1-5; TRBD1 is a possible D gene (6 bases). The CDR3 spans 13 residues. V gave up 2 bases and J gave up 10 bases, with 13 bases separating them. CDR1 is SGHRS, CDR2 YFSETQ, per germline. The CDR3 nucleotides read TGCGCCAGCAGCTTATATTTACAGGGCCCCCAGCATTTT. Encoded protein: CASSLYLQGPQHF.

V is TRBV10-3 and J is TRBJ1-5, with 7 bases lining up with TRBD1. Per the germline V gene, CDR1 is ENHRY and CDR2 is SYGVKD. V trimming: 3 bases; J trimming: 3 bases; junction bases outside the gene matches: 5. This CDR3 is built from 15 residues. The CDR3 coding sequence is TGTGCCATCAGTGAAAAGGGACAGCTCAATCAGCCCCAGCATTTT. Translation gives CAISEKGQLNQPQHF.

This clonotype was observed a handful of times. The J gene is TRBJ2-5, the V gene TRBV28; D gene unclear. Trimming took 6 bases from V and 2 from J, leaving 10 bases between them. Germline V gene data show CDR1 as MDHEN and CDR2 as SYDVKM. This CDR3 contains 13 residues. The CDR3 DNA reads as TGTGCCAGCAGGGGTAATGTTCAAGAGACCCAGTACTTC. Encoded protein: CASRGNVQETQYF.

This clonotype showed up just a few times. V and J are TRBV28 and TRBJ1-1; D remains ambiguous. Germline lookup yields CDR1 MDHEN and CDR2 SYDVKM. Trimming shortened V by 4 bases and J by 3 bases, and 18 bases separated the two germline ends. CDR3 length: 16 amino acids. This chain's CDR3 is CASSSTPGPGDTEAFF. CDR3 bases: TGTGCCAGCAGTTCCACCCCGGGCCCCGGGGACACTGAAGCTTTCTTT.

The chain recombines TRBV7-9 with TRBJ2-1; D is unclear. V was pared by 5 bases and J by 5 bases, with 16 bases between. CDR1 is SEHNR, CDR2 FQNEAQ, per germline (reference sequence). The CDR3 runs 15 residues. In nucleotides, the CDR3 is TGTGCCAGCAGCACGGCACTCGGCGGCCACAATGAGCAGTTCTTC. This sequence encodes CASSTALGGHNEQFF.

This clonotype was detected many times. The genes are TRBV20-1 and TRBJ1-2; TRBD1 aligns across 9 bases. CDR1 and CDR2 from the germline V gene are DFQATT and SNEGSKA (reference sequence). The trim removed 5 bases at V and 1 base at J, leaving 11 bases unmatched. The CDR3 is 16 residues long. CDR3: CSAPGTGLKINYGYTF. The CDR3 DNA reads as TGCAGTGCTCCCGGGACAGGGCTAAAGATTAACTATGGCTACACCTTC.

This clonotype was observed many times. The chain recombines TRBV3-1 with TRBJ2-6, with D possibly being TRBD1 (5 bases). CDR3 size: 16 residues. The germline V gene encodes CDR1 LGHDT and CDR2 YNNKEL (reference sequence). V lost 4 bases and J 0 bases, leaving 10 bases between the germline ends. CDR3 coding DNA: TGTGCCAGCAGCCGCCAGGGTAGCTCTGGGGCCAACGTCCTGACTTTC. This sequence encodes CASSRQGSSGANVLTF.

This clonotype was seen at least ten times. The chain couples TRBV12-3 or TRBV12-4 to TRBJ2-1, with 7 nucleotides matching TRBD1. The CDR3 has 15 residues. V shed 3 bases and J 0 bases; nucleotides not matched to a gene: 2. CDR3 in amino acids: CASSLGQSSYNEQFF. The CDR3 DNA sequence: TGTGCCAGCAGTTTGGGACAGAGCTCCTACAATGAGCAGTTCTTC.

Only a few counts were recorded for this clonotype. This chain links TRBV6-2 or TRBV6-3 with TRBJ2-1; 12 bases fit TRBD1. V was pared by 8 bases and J by 0 bases, with 11 bases of the junction left unmatched. CDR1 is MNHEY and CDR2 is SVGEGT in the germline V gene. This CDR3 comprises 18 residues. The CDR3 is CASRPGTGGPSSYNEQFF. The CDR3 DNA reads as TGTGCCAGCCGACCCGGGACAGGGGGCCCTAGCTCCTACAATGAGCAGTTCTTC.

V gene TRBV20-1 combines with J gene TRBJ2-3; 12 nucleotides agree with TRBD2. Unmatched junction bases numbered 11, after V lost 0 bases and J lost 1 base. The CDR3 length is 19 residues. The germline CDR1 and CDR2 sequences are DFQATT and SNEGSKA (reference sequence). CDR3 loop: CSARDFRLAGVVRTDTQYF. The CDR3 bases are TGCAGTGCTAGAGATTTTCGACTAGCGGGAGTGGTGCGCACAGATACGCAGTATTTT.

This clonotype was seen at least ten times. Here the CDR3 reads CASSSPPEGSYEQYF. Written as DNA, the CDR3 is TGTGCCAGCAGCTCCCCTCCCGAGGGGTCTTACGAGCAGTACTTC. The rearrangement joins TRBV7-8 to TRBJ2-7, with D perhaps TRBD1 or TRBD2 (5 bases each). Germline CDR1 and CDR2: SGHVS and FQNEAQ. This CDR3 has 15 amino acids. Trimming pared 4 bases from V and 4 bases from J, leaving 17 bases between. Based on the CDR3 plus reference TRBV7-8 and TRBJ2-7, the full variable domain is GAGVSQSPRYKVAKRGQDVALRCDPISGHVSLFWYQQALGQGPEFLTYFQNEAQLDKSGLPSDRFFAERPEGSVSTLKIQRTQQEDSAVYLCASSSPPEGSYEQYFGPGTRLTVT.

This clonotype showed up many times. The chain joins TRBV5-1 to TRBJ2-2, with a possible D match to TRBD2 (5 bases). CDR1 and CDR2 (germline): SGHRS, YFSETQ. The CDR3 consists of 15 residues. V was cut by 0 bases and J by 0 bases, with 6 bases left in between. The CDR3 DNA follows: TGCGCCAGCAGCTTGGGGAGGCCGAACACCGGGGAGCTGTTTTTT. Translation gives CASSLGRPNTGELFF.

Many counts were recorded for this clonotype. The chain uses TRBV27 and TRBJ2-2; TRBD2 is a possible D gene (6 bases). The CDR3 runs to 16 residues. In germline, CDR1 is MNHEY, CDR2 SMNVEV (reference sequence). Between the trimmed V and J ends, which lost 6 bases and 6 bases, there was a span of 20 bases. CDR3 loop: CASSPRRPGGPGELFF. The CDR3, as DNA: TGTGCCAGCAGCCCCCGCCGGCCCGGAGGGCCCGGGGAGCTGTTTTTT.

This clonotype occurred a few times. V gene TRBV7-2 combines with J gene TRBJ2-6; TRBD1 or TRBD2 may be the D gene (7 bases each). This CDR3 contains 20 residues. V shed 5 bases and J shed 2 bases, with 25 bases lying between them. CDR1 SGHTA and CDR2 FQGNSA come from the germline V gene. CDR3 residues: CASSPVWGRGHLAGANVLTF. The CDR3 bases are TGTGCCAGCAGCCCCGTGTGGGGGAGGGGGCACCTCGCTGGGGCCAACGTCCTGACTTTC.

The sample holds a few counts of this clonotype. This chain links TRBV5-1 with TRBJ2-5; TRBD2 matches 11 bases. This CDR3 is built from 15 residues. V was clipped by 4 bases and J by 7 bases; unmatched bases: 9. Germline V gives CDR1 SGHRS, CDR2 YFSETQ. The CDR3 reads CASSLGTSGESTQYF. The CDR3 nucleotides read TGCGCCAGCAGCCTGGGGACTAGCGGAGAATCGACCCAGTACTTC.

V is TRBV7-2 and J is TRBJ2-7; 11 bases fit TRBD2. The CDR3 is 15 residues long. The germline CDR1 and CDR2 sequences are SGHTA and FQGNSA. Losses at the gene ends were 3 bases for V and 4 bases for J; bases not matched to a gene: 5. CDR3 DNA sequence: TGTGCCAGCAGCTTTGTAGCGGGAGGGCCTTACGAGCAGTACTTC. Translation gives CASSFVAGGPYEQYF.

The chain joins TRBV14 to TRBJ2-2; D not certain. V was pared by 0 bases and J by 5 bases, with 10 bases between. The CDR3 has 15 amino acids. CDR1 and CDR2 from the germline V gene are SGHDN and FVKESK. In nucleotides, the CDR3 is TGTGCCAGCAGCCAAGAAAAAATTTCGACCGGGGAGCTGTTTTTT. Protein: CASSQEKISTGELFF.

This clonotype was observed at least ten times. This chain uses TRBV20-1 with TRBJ2-1; unclear D gene. Trimming took off 3 bases at V and 9 bases at J, with 9 bases between the two ends. Germline CDR1 is DFQATT and CDR2 is SNEGSKA (reference sequence). This CDR3 spans 11 amino acids. The CDR3 region has the DNA TGCAGTGCTAGTTTCACGGGTGAGCAGTTCTTC. It is translated as CSASFTGEQFF.

This clonotype was seen many times. V gene TRBV7-9 combines with J gene TRBJ1-4; D call uncertain. Germline V gives CDR1 SEHNR, CDR2 FQNEAQ (reference sequence). The CDR3 is made up of 17 amino acids. V lost 2 bases to trimming and J lost 0 bases, with 13 bases between them. Written as DNA, the CDR3 is TGTGCCAGCAGCTTAAGTTCCAGGCACCCAACTAATGAAAAACTGTTTTTT. The encoded protein is CASSLSSRHPTNEKLFF.

Only a few counts were recorded for this clonotype. The chain carries TRBV6-6 and TRBJ1-1; D is ambiguous. The CDR3 is 13 amino acids. The V gene lost 2 bases and the J gene lost 3 bases, with 7 bases spanning the gap. CDR1 MNHNY and CDR2 SVGAGI come from the germline V gene (reference sequence). CDR3 bases: TGTGCCAGCAGTTACGTGCGTGACACTGAAGCTTTCTTT. Translated: CASSYVRDTEAFF.